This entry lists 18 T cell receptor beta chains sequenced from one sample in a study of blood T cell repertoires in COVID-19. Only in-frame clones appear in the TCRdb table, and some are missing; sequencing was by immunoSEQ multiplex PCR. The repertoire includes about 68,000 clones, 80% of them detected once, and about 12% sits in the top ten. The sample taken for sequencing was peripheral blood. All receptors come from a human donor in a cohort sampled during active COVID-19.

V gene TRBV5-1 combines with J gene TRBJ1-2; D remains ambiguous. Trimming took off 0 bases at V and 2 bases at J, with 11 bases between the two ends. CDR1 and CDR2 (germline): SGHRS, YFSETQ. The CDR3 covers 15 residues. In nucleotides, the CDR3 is TGCGCCAGCAGCTTGGGTCGTTCGGGGAACTATGGCTACACCTTC. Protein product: CASSLGRSGNYGYTF.

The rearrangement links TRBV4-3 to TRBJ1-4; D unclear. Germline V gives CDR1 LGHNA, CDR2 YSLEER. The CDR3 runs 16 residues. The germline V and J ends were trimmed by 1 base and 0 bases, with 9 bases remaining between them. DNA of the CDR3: TGCGCCAGCAGCCAAGCCTGGAGTGCAACTAATGAAAAACTGTTTTTT. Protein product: CASSQAWSATNEKLFF.

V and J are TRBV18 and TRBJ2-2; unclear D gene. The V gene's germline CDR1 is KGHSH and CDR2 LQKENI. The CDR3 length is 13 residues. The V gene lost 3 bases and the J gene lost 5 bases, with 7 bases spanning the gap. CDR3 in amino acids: CASSPLRTGELFF. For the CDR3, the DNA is TGTGCCAGCTCACCCCTCAGGACCGGGGAGCTGTTTTTT.

The CDR3 nucleotides are TGTGCCAGCAGCTTAAGGGGACTAGACTCCTACAATGAGCAGTTCTTC. This gives the protein CASSLRGLDSYNEQFF. The chain is built from TRBV11-2 and TRBJ2-1, with 8 positions matching TRBD2. Germline CDR1 reads SGHAT; CDR2 reads FQNNGV. Unmatched junction bases numbered 3, after V lost 2 bases and J lost 0 bases. The CDR3 runs to 16 residues.

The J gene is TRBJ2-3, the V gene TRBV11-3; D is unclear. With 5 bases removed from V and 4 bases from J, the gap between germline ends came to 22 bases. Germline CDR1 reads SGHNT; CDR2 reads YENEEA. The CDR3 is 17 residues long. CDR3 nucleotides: TGTGCCAGCAGCCCTAGAATGATAGTTAGCCGGGCAGATACGCAGTATTTT. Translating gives CASSPRMIVSRADTQYF.

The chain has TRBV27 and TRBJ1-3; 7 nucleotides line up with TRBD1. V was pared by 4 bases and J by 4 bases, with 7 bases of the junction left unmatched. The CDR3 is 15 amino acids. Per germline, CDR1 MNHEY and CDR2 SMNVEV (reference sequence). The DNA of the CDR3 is TGTGCCAGCAGTTCCCCAGGGACAGTCGGAAACACCATATATTTT. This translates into CASSSPGTVGNTIYF.

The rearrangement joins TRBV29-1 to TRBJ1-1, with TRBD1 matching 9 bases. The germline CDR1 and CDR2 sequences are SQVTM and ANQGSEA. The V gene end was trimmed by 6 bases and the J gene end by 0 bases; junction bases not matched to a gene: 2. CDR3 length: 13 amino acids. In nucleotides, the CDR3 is TGCAGCGTATGGGACAGGGTGAACACTGAAGCTTTCTTT. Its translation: CSVWDRVNTEAFF. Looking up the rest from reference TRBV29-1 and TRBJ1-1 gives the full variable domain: SAVISQKPSRDICQRGTSLTIQCQVDSQVTMMFWYRQQPGQSLTLIATANQGSEATYESGFVIDKFPISRPNLTFSTLTVSNMSPEDSSIYLCSVWDRVNTEAFFGQGTRLTVV.

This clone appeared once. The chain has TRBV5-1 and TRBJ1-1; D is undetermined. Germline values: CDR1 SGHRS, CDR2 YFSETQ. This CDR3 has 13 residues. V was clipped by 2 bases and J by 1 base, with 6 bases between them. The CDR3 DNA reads TGCGCCAGCAGCTTCGCAGAGAACACTGAAGCTTTCTTT. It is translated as CASSFAENTEAFF.

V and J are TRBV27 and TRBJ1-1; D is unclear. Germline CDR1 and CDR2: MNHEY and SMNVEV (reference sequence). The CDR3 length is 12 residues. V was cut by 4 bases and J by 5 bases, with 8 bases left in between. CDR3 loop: CASSSGVTEAFF. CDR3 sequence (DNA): TGTGCCAGCAGTTCGGGAGTAACTGAAGCTTTCTTT.

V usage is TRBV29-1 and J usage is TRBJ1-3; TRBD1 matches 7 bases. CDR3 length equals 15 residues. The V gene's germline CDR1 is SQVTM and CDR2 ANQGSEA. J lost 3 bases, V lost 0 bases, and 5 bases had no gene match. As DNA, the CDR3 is TGCAGCGTTGAAGACACTAGGGGGCTTGGAAACACCATATATTTT. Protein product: CSVEDTRGLGNTIYF. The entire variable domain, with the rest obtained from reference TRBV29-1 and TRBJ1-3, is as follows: SAVISQKPSRDICQRGTSLTIQCQVDSQVTMMFWYRQQPGQSLTLIATANQGSEATYESGFVIDKFPISRPNLTFSTLTVSNMSPEDSSIYLCSVEDTRGLGNTIYFGEGSWLTVV.

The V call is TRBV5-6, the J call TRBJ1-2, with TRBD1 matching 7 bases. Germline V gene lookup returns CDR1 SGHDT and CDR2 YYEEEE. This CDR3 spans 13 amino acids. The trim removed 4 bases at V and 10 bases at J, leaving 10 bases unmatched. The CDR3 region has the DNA TGTGCCAGCAGCACAGGACAGGCTCCGATCTACACCTTC. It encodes CASSTGQAPIYTF.

CDR3 in amino acids: CASSRRQVLQETQYF. CDR3 in DNA: TGTGCCAGCAGCAGGAGACAGGTCCTCCAAGAGACCCAGTACTTC. The V call is TRBV13, the J call TRBJ2-5; a possible D gene is TRBD1 (6 bases). The germline V gene has CDR1 PRHDT and CDR2 FYEKMQ (reference sequence). V lost 5 bases and J 1 base, leaving 14 bases between the germline ends. CDR3 length: 15 amino acids.

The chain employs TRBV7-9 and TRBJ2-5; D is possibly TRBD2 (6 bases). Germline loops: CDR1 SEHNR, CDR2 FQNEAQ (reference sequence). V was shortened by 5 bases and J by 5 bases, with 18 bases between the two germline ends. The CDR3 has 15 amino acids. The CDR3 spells CASSAGSLQAETQYF. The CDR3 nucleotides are TGTGCCAGCAGCGCGGGGTCCCTCCAAGCGGAGACCCAGTACTTC. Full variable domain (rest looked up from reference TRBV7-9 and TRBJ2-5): DTGVSQNPRHKITKRGQNVTFRCDPISEHNRLYWYRQTLGQGPEFLTYFQNEAQLEKSRLLSDRFSAERPKGSFSTLEIQRTEQGDSAMYLCASSAGSLQAETQYFGPGTRLLVL.

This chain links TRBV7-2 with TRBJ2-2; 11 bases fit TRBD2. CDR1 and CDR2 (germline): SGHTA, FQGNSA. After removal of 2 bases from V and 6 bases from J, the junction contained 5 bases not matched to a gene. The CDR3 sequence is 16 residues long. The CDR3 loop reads CASSLQTSGIPGELFF. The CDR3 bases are TGTGCCAGCAGCTTACAGACTAGCGGGATTCCCGGGGAGCTGTTTTTT.

The CDR3 DNA reads TGTGCCAGCAGAAAAACCGGGACTAGCGGAACCGGGGAGCTGTTTTTT. This encodes CASRKTGTSGTGELFF. This chain links TRBV7-9 with TRBJ2-2; 11 bases fit TRBD2. The germline V gene has CDR1 SEHNR and CDR2 FQNEAQ (reference sequence). Trimming took 6 bases from V and 5 from J; bases not matched to a gene: 8. This CDR3 region has 16 residues. The entire variable domain, with the rest obtained from reference TRBV7-9 and TRBJ2-2, is as follows: DTGVSQNPRHKITKRGQNVTFRCDPISEHNRLYWYRQTLGQGPEFLTYFQNEAQLEKSRLLSDRFSAERPKGSFSTLEIQRTEQGDSAMYLCASRKTGTSGTGELFFGEGSRLTVL.

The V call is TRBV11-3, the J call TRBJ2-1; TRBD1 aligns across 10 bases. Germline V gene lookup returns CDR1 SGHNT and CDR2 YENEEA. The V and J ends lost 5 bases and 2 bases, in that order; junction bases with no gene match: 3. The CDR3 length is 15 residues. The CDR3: CASSQDRGTYNEQFF. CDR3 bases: TGTGCCAGCAGCCAGGACAGGGGGACCTACAATGAGCAGTTCTTC.

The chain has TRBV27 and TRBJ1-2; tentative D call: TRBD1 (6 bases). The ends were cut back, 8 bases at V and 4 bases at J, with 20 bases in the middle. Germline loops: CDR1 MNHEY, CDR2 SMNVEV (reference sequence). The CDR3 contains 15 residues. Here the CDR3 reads CASATPQGRTYGYTF. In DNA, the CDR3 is TGTGCCAGCGCGACCCCACAGGGCCGGACCTATGGCTACACCTTC.

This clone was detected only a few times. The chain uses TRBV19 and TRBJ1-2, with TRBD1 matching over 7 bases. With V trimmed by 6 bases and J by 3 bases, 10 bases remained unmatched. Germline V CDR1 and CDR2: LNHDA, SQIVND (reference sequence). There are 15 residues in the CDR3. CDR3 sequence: CASRTAYGTDYGYTF. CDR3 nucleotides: TGTGCCAGTAGGACTGCTTACGGGACAGACTATGGCTACACCTTC.